Listed here are 21 T cell receptor beta chains from one sample, sequenced in a study of beta chain features in type 1 diabetes. Every bit of the isolated RNA underwent reverse transcription, so sequencing read expressed TCRB transcripts. Data came from immunoSEQ multiplex PCR; TCRdb stores just in-frame clones and leaves some out. This table holds under 800,000 clones, roughly 16% found once. Material: naive CD4+ T cells from blood. All receptors come from a man between 18 and 29 years old in good health.

CDR3 in amino acids: CASSGTSGGYEQYF. CDR3 sequence (DNA): TGTGCCAGCAGTGGGACTAGCGGGGGGTACGAGCAGTACTTC. The chain combines TRBV6-1 with TRBJ2-7, with 14 bases aligning to TRBD2. Germline-derived CDR1 and CDR2 are MNHNS and SASEGT. Germline trimming cut 4 bases from V and 4 bases from J; bases unmatched to any gene: 0. CDR3 length equals 14 residues.

This clone occurred a few times. The chain links TRBV11-1 to TRBJ2-5; D is perhaps TRBD1 or TRBD2 (6 bases each). There are 14 residues in the CDR3. V shed 5 bases and J shed 3 bases, with 13 bases lying between them. CDR1 and CDR2 from the germline V gene are SGHAT and FQDESV (reference sequence). The CDR3 DNA reads TGTGCCAGCAGCAGCAGGGGACTTGAAGAGACCCAGTACTTC. It specifies CASSSRGLEETQYF. The full variable domain, completed using reference TRBV11-1 and TRBJ2-5, is EAEVAQSPRYKITEKSQAVAFWCDPISGHATLYWYRQILGQGPELLVQFQDESVVDDSQLPKDRFSAERLKGVDSTLKIQPAELGDSAMYLCASSSRGLEETQYFGPGTRLLVL.

This clone was seen a few times. The chain recombines TRBV30 with TRBJ2-5; 7 bases agree with TRBD2. The CDR3 loop spans 13 amino acids. In germline, CDR1 is GTSNPN, CDR2 SVGIG (reference sequence). V dropped 5 bases and J dropped 9; count of bases not matched to a gene: 12. As DNA, the CDR3 is TGTGCCTGGTCAAGCGGGGTCCAGATATCCCAGTACTTC. Its translation: CAWSSGVQISQYF. Combining the CDR3 with reference TRBV30 and TRBJ2-5 gives the whole variable domain SQTIHQWPATLVQPVGSPLSLECTVEGTSNPNLYWYRQAAGRGLQLLFYSVGIGQISSEVPQNLSASRPQDRQFILSSKKLLLSDSGFYLCAWSSGVQISQYFGPGTRLLVL.

The sample holds a few counts of this clone. CDR3 DNA sequence: TGCGCCAGCAGCCGCGAACCTCTGGACAGGGGAAGAGAGACCCAGTACTTC. It translates to CASSREPLDRGRETQYF. The V call is TRBV4-3, the J call TRBJ2-5; 9 bases are a match to TRBD1. Germline-derived CDR1 and CDR2 are LGHNA and YSLEER. The V segment lost 4 bases and the J segment 4 bases; nucleotides outside the gene matches: 13. The CDR3 extends over 17 amino acids.

The chain links TRBV4-1 to TRBJ1-2; D remains ambiguous. The germline V gene encodes CDR1 MGHRA and CDR2 YSYEKL. V was cut by 4 bases and J by 5 bases, with 11 bases left in between. The CDR3 loop spans 13 amino acids. The CDR3 nucleotides are TGCGCCAGCAGCCCACAAGAGAGGTATGGCTACACCTTC. This encodes CASSPQERYGYTF.

This chain uses TRBV28 with TRBJ2-1; 7 nucleotides line up with TRBD1. This CDR3 region has 17 residues. Trimming took 2 bases from V and 0 from J; bases not matched to a gene: 7. Germline V lookup: CDR1 MDHEN, CDR2 SYDVKM. This CDR3 is CASSLTRDSYSYNEQFF. The CDR3 nucleotides are TGTGCCAGCAGTTTAACCCGGGACAGTTACTCCTACAATGAGCAGTTCTTC.

The gene calls are TRBV7-2 and TRBJ1-6; D is unclear. The germline gives CDR1 SGHTA, CDR2 FQGNSA. Trimming took off 1 base at V and 0 bases at J, with 10 bases between the two ends. The CDR3 is made up of 17 amino acids. The CDR3 reads CASSLVGRSSYNSPLHF. The CDR3 DNA is TGTGCCAGCAGCTTAGTAGGGCGCAGCTCCTATAATTCACCCCTCCACTTT.

The J gene is TRBJ1-1, the V gene TRBV19; D is unresolved. Trimming shortened V by 7 bases and J by 11 bases, and 20 bases separated the two germline ends. This CDR3 spans 13 amino acids. Germline V gene data show CDR1 as LNHDA and CDR2 as SQIVND (reference sequence). CDR3 coding DNA: TGTGCCAGTATGACCCGGGGATCAATGCATGCTTTCTTT. Its translation: CASMTRGSMHAFF.

This clone was found a few times. The chain has TRBV5-5 and TRBJ1-1; 8 bases are shared with TRBD1. CDR1 is SGHKS, CDR2 YYEKEE, per germline (reference sequence). The CDR3 runs 14 residues. Germline trimming cut 3 bases from V and 1 base from J; bases unmatched to any gene: 2. The CDR3 bases are TGTGCCAGCAGCTCGGACAGGGCGAACACTGAAGCTTTCTTT. Residues: CASSSDRANTEAFF.

There are a few counts of this clone. This chain joins TRBV11-2 and TRBJ2-3, with D possibly matching TRBD2 (5 bases). Trimming pared 5 bases from V and 6 bases from J, leaving 15 bases between. In germline, CDR1 is SGHAT, CDR2 FQNNGV. The CDR3 has 14 amino acids. Here the CDR3 DNA reads TGTGCCAGCAGCCGACATACTAGTGTGGATACGCAGTATTTT. Translating gives CASSRHTSVDTQYF.

The chain links TRBV9 to TRBJ1-6, with 7 bases that match TRBD1. Germline assignment: CDR1 SGDLS and CDR2 YYNGEE. This CDR3 is built from 18 residues. J gave up 0 bases and V 3 bases, and 9 bases lay outside the gene matches. Here the CDR3 DNA reads TGTGCCAGCAGCGCGCACCTACAGGGGAGCTCCTATAATTCACCCCTCCACTTT. This translates into CASSAHLQGSSYNSPLHF.

The chain employs TRBV9 and TRBJ2-1; no firm D call. Per the germline V gene, CDR1 is SGDLS and CDR2 is YYNGEE. Trimming removed 0 bases from V and 0 bases from J, with 4 bases in between. This CDR3 has 14 residues. CDR3 protein: CASSVEPSYNEQFF. CDR3 DNA sequence: TGTGCCAGCAGCGTAGAGCCCTCCTACAATGAGCAGTTCTTC. Complete variable domain (other parts from reference TRBV9 and TRBJ2-1): DSGVTQTPKHLITATGQRVTLRCSPRSGDLSVYWYQQSLDQGLQFLIQYYNGEERAKGNILERFSAQQFPDLHSELNLSSLELGDSALYFCASSVEPSYNEQFFGPGTRLTVL.

The chain carries TRBV7-9 and TRBJ1-5; unclear D gene. V was shortened by 0 bases and J by 4 bases, with 10 bases between the two germline ends. The germline V gene encodes CDR1 SEHNR and CDR2 FQNEAQ (reference sequence). The CDR3 has 15 amino acids. CDR3 sequence reads: CASSLAETPNQPQHF. DNA of the CDR3: TGTGCCAGCAGCTTAGCGGAGACGCCAAATCAGCCCCAGCATTTT.

V and J are TRBV5-1 and TRBJ2-5; TRBD1 matches at 7 bases. The CDR3 consists of 15 residues. Germline V gene data show CDR1 as SGHRS and CDR2 as YFSETQ. V was pared by 3 bases and J by 1 base, with 6 bases of the junction left unmatched. This CDR3 is CASSSYRGSQETQYF. The CDR3 DNA sequence: TGCGCCAGCAGCTCCTACAGGGGTTCCCAAGAGACCCAGTACTTC. The full variable domain, in which reference TRBV5-1 and TRBJ2-5 provide the parts outside the CDR3, is KAGVTQTPRYLIKTRGQQVTLSCSPISGHRSVSWYQQTPGQGLQFLFEYFSETQRNKGNFPGRFSGRQFSNSRSEMNVSTLELGDSALYLCASSSYRGSQETQYFGPGTRLLVL.

The chain joins TRBV29-1 to TRBJ2-5, with TRBD1 matching 9 bases. V lost 4 bases and J lost 4; bases outside the gene matches: 7. The CDR3 contains 14 residues. Germline CDR1 SQVTM, CDR2 ANQGSEA. CDR3 region: CSVVGTGQRETQYF. The CDR3 DNA reads as TGCAGCGTTGTGGGGACAGGGCAGCGAGAGACCCAGTACTTC.

J is TRBJ2-5 and V is TRBV28; weak D call: TRBD2 (6 bases). Germline CDR1 is MDHEN and CDR2 is SYDVKM. V was cut by 5 bases and J by 4 bases, with 14 bases left in between. CDR3 size: 14 residues. CDR3 sequence reads: CASSLRGARETQYF. The CDR3 coding sequence is TGTGCCAGCAGTCTCCGCGGGGCGCGAGAGACCCAGTACTTC.

The gene calls are TRBV7-2 and TRBJ1-5, with 7 bases identical to TRBD1. Trimming cost V 4 bases and J 6 bases; bases outside gene matches: 12. This CDR3 has 16 residues. Germline CDR1 SGHTA, CDR2 FQGNSA. The CDR3 coding sequence is TGTGCCAGCAGCTCAGGACAGGCCAGGGGCACTCAGCCCCAGCATTTT. Its protein product is CASSSGQARGTQPQHF.

This clone was detected a few times. This sample includes further DNA sequences coding for the same CDR3. This chain joins TRBV9 and TRBJ2-2; no definite D call. The V end was cut by 0 bases, the J end by 2 bases, with 5 bases between. The CDR3 sequence is 14 residues long. Germline CDR1 SGDLS, CDR2 YYNGEE. Here the CDR3 DNA reads TGTGCCAGCAGCGTAGCTCTCAACACCGGGGAGCTGTTTTTT. It codes for CASSVALNTGELFF. Drawing the rest from reference TRBV9 and TRBJ2-2, the complete variable domain is DSGVTQTPKHLITATGQRVTLRCSPRSGDLSVYWYQQSLDQGLQFLIQYYNGEERAKGNILERFSAQQFPDLHSELNLSSLELGDSALYFCASSVALNTGELFFGEGSRLTVL.

This clone was picked up many times. The rearrangement uses TRBV23-1 and TRBJ2-5, with D unclear. TRBV23-1 is labeled an ORF, and its function is uncertain. This CDR3 has 14 amino acids. The V and J ends lost 0 bases and 3 bases respectively, with 8 bases between them. The CDR3 protein is CASSQSERKETQYF. The CDR3 region has the DNA TGCGCCAGCAGTCAATCAGAGCGAAAAGAGACCCAGTACTTC.

The chain employs TRBV4-3 and TRBJ1-5; D is ambiguous. Germline values: CDR1 LGHNA, CDR2 YSLEER. This CDR3 region has 16 residues. V was shortened by 2 bases and J by 3 bases, with 14 bases between the two germline ends. The CDR3 loop reads CASSQRDDGYNQPQHF. CDR3 sequence (DNA): TGCGCCAGCAGCCAACGCGATGATGGGTACAATCAGCCCCAGCATTTT.

This clone was seen a handful of times. The V call is TRBV25-1, the J call TRBJ2-7; D tentatively reads TRBD1 or TRBD2 (5 bases each). Germline CDR1 is MGHDK and CDR2 is SYGVNS. This CDR3 has 13 amino acids. The V end was cut by 8 bases, the J end by 3 bases, with 14 bases between. CDR3 loop: CASQRSGGYEQYF. The CDR3 DNA reads as TGTGCCAGCCAAAGGAGTGGGGGCTACGAGCAGTACTTC.